Below, one T cell receptor (beta chain) is given with its context. Its specificity is not known. The data derive from a study of memory CD4+ T cells and cytomegalovirus serostatus. Study-level background: Healthy Belgian adult donors included roughly nine CMV-positive and 24 CMV-negative people.

The table came from immunoSEQ multiplex PCR; TCRdb's copy has only in-frame clones and leaves some out. The sample has around 40,000 clones; approximately 78% are singletons. Study-level results: CMV serostatus prediction reached median AUC around 0.94, or 0.89 with US-trained model. About 40% of the roughly 160 known CMV-associated TCRbeta sequences appeared in CD4+ memory.

The length of the CDR3 is 13 residues. Germline V lookup: CDR1 MNHNS, CDR2 SASEGT. Between the trimmed V and J ends, which lost 4 bases and 2 bases, there was a span of 9 bases. The sort gate was single viable CD3+CD4+CD8-CD45RO+ cells for memory CD4+ T cells. The V call is TRBV6-1, the J call TRBJ2-7; D is undetermined. The clonotype originates from an adult in good health and CMV-seronegative. Sequencing input: memory CD4+ T cells from blood. The CDR3 reads CASSVPNPYEQYF. Here the CDR3 DNA reads TGTGCCAGCAGTGTACCCAACCCCTACGAGCAGTACTTC.